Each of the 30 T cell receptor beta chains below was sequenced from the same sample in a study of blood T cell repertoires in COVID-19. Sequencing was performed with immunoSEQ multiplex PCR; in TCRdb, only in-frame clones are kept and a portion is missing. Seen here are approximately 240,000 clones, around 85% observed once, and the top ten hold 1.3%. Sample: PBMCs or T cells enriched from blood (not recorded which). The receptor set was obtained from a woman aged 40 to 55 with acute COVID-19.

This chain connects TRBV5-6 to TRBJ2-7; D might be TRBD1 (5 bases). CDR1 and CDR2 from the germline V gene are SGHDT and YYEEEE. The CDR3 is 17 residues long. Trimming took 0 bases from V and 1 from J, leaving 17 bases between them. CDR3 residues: CASSLVAGPGESYEQYF. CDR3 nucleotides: TGTGCCAGCAGCTTGGTAGCAGGGCCTGGGGAATCCTACGAGCAGTACTTC. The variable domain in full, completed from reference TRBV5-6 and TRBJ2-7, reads DAGVTQSPTHLIKTRGQQVTLRCSPKSGHDTVSWYQQALGQGPQFIFQYYEEEERQRGNFPDRFSGHQFPNYSSELNVNALLLGDSALYLCASSLVAGPGESYEQYFGPGTRLTVT.

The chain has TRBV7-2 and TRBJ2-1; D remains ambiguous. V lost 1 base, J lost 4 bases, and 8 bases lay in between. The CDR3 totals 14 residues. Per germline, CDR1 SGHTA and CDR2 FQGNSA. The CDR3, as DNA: TGTGCCAGCAGCTTAGACATTATTTACAATGAGCAGTTCTTC. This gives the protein CASSLDIIYNEQFF.

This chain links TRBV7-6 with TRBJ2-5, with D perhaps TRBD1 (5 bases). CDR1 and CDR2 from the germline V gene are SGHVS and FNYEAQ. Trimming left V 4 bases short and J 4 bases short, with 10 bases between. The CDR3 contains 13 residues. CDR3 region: CASSSGFRETQYF. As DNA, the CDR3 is TGTGCCAGCAGCTCAGGGTTTAGAGAGACCCAGTACTTC.

CDR3 protein: CASSLDRGNTIYF. CDR3 nucleotide sequence: TGTGCCAGCAGCTTGGACAGGGGAAACACCATATATTTT. The chain employs TRBV5-4 and TRBJ1-3; weak D call: TRBD1 (5 bases). Trimming took off 0 bases at V and 4 bases at J, with 5 bases between the two ends. This CDR3 has 13 residues. Germline assignment: CDR1 SGHNT and CDR2 YYREEE (reference sequence).

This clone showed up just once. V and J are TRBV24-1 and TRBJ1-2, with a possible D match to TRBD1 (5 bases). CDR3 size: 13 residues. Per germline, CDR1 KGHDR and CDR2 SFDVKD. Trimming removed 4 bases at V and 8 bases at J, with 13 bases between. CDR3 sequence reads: CATSDKTVGGYTF. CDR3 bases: TGTGCCACCAGTGACAAGACAGTCGGAGGCTACACCTTC.

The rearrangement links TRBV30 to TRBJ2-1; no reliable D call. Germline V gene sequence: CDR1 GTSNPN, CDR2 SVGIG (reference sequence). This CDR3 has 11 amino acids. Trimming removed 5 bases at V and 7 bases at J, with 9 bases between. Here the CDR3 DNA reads TGTGCCTGGGGGAACACAAATGAGCAGTTCTTC. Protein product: CAWGNTNEQFF. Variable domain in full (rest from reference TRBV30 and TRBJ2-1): SQTIHQWPATLVQPVGSPLSLECTVEGTSNPNLYWYRQAAGRGLQLLFYSVGIGQISSEVPQNLSASRPQDRQFILSSKKLLLSDSGFYLCAWGNTNEQFFGPGTRLTVL.

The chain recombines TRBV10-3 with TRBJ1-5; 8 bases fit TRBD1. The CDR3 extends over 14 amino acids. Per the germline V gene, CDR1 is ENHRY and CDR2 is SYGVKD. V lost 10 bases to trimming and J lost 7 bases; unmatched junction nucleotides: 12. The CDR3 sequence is CATQGAGGRQPQHF. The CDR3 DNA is TGTGCCACCCAGGGGGCAGGGGGTCGGCAGCCCCAGCATTTT.

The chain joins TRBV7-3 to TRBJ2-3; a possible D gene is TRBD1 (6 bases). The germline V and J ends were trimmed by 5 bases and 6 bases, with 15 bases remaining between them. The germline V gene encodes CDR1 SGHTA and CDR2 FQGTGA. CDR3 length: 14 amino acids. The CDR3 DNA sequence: TGTGCCAGCAGCGATAGGGGGTTGCGGGATACGCAGTATTTT. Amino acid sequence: CASSDRGLRDTQYF.

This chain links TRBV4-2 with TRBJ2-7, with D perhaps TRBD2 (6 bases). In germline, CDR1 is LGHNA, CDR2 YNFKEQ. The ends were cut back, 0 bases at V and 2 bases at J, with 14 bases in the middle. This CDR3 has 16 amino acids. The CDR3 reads CASSQDYGAGTYEQYF. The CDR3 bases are TGTGCCAGCAGCCAAGATTATGGAGCGGGTACCTACGAGCAGTACTTC.

DNA of the CDR3: TGTGCCAGCAGCCCCGGGGTTAGCTCCTACAATGAGCAGTTCTTC. This codes for CASSPGVSSYNEQFF. The chain is built from TRBV6-4 and TRBJ2-1; possible D gene TRBD2, 5 bases. The V gene lost 6 bases and the J gene lost 0 bases, with 12 bases spanning the gap. The CDR3 consists of 15 residues. The germline V gene has CDR1 MRHNA and CDR2 SNTAGT.

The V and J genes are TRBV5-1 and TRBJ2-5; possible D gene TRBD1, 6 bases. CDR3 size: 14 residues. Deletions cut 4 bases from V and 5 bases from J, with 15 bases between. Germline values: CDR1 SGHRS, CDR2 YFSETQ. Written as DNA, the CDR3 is TGCGCCAGCAGCACCAAACAGGGATTGGAGACCCAGTACTTC. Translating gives CASSTKQGLETQYF.

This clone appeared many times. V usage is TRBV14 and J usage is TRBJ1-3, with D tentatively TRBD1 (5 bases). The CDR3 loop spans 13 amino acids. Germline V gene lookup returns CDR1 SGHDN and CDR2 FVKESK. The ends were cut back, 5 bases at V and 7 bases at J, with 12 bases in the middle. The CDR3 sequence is CASSFGRGNTIYF. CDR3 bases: TGTGCCAGCAGCTTTGGGCGGGGGAACACCATATATTTT.

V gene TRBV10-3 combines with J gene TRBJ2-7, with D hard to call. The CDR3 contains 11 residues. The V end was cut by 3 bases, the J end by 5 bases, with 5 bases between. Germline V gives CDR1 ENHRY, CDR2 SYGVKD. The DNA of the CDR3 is TGTGCCATCAGTGAACGGGACGAGCAGTACTTC. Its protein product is CAISERDEQYF.

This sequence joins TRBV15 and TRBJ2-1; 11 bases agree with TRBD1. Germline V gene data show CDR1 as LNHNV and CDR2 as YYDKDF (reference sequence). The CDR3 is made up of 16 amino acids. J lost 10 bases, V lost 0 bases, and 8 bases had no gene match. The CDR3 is CATSRDTWTGGGEQFF. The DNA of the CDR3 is TGTGCCACCAGCAGAGATACCTGGACAGGGGGCGGCGAGCAGTTCTTC.

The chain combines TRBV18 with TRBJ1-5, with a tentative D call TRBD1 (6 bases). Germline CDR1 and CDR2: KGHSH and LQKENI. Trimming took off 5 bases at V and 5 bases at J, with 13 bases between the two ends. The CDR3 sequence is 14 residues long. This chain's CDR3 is CASSLQGLYQPQHF. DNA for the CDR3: TGTGCCAGCTCATTACAGGGATTGTATCAGCCCCAGCATTTT.

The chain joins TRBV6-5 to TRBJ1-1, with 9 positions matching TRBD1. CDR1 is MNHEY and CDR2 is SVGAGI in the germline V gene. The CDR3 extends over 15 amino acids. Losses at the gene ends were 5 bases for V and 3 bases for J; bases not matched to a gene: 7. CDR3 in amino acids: CASSPGTGIYTEAFF. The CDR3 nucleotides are TGTGCCAGCAGTCCTGGGACAGGGATTTACACTGAAGCTTTCTTT.

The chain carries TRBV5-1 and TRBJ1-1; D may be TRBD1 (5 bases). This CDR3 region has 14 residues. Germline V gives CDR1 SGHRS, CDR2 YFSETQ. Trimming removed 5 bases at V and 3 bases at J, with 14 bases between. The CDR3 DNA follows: TGCGCCAGCAGTAGAGTTCGGGGGGACACTGAAGCTTTCTTT. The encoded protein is CASSRVRGDTEAFF.

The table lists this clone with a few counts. The CDR3 is CATSRGVAGPNEQYF. CDR3 nucleotides: TGTGCCACCAGCAGAGGGGTAGCGGGACCTAACGAGCAGTACTTC. V and J are TRBV15 and TRBJ2-7, with 8 nucleotides matching TRBD2. The CDR3 totals 15 residues. V gave up 1 base and J gave up 5 bases; unmatched junction bases: 7. Germline CDR1 and CDR2: LNHNV and YYDKDF (reference sequence).

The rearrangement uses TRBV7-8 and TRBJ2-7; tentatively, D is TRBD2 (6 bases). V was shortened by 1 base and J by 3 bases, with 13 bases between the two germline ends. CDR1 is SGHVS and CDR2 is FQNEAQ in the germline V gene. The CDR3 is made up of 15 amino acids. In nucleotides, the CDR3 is TGTGCCAGCAGCTTAGGGCGGGACTCATTCTACGAGCAGTACTTC. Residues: CASSLGRDSFYEQYF.

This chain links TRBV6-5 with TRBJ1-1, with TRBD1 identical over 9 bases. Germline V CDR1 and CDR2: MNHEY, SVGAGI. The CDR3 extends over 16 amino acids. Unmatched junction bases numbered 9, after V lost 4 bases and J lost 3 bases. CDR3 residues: CASSSQGARSYTEAFF. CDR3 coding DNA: TGTGCCAGCAGTTCACAGGGGGCTAGGTCGTACACTGAAGCTTTCTTT.

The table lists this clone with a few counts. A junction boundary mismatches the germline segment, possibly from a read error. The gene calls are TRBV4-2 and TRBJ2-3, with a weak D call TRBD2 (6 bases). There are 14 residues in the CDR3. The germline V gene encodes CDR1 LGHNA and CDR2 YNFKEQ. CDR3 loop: CASSQVGSTDTQYF. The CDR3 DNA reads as TGTGCCAGCAGCCAAGTCGGGAGCACGGATACGCAGTATTTT.

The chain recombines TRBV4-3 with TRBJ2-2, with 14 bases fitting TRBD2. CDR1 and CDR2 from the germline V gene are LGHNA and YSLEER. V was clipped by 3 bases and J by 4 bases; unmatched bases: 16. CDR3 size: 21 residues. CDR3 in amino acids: CASSHYLSGTSGGGSTGELFF. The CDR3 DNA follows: TGCGCCAGCAGCCACTATCTTTCTGGGACTAGCGGGGGTGGAAGCACCGGGGAGCTGTTTTTT.

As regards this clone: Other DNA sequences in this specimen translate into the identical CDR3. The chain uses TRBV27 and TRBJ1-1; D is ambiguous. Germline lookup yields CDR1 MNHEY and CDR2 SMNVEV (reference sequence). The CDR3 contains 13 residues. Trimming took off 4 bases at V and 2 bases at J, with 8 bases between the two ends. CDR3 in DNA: TGTGCCAGCAGTTCTGGACTCAACACTGAAGCTTTCTTT. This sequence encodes CASSSGLNTEAFF.

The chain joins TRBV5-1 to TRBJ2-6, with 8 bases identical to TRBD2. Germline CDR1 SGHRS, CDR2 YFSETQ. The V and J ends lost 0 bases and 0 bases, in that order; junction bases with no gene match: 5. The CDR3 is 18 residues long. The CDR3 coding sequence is TGCGCCAGCAGCTTGGCGGGGGGGTTAGGCTCTGGGGCCAACGTCCTGACTTTC. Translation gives CASSLAGGLGSGANVLTF.

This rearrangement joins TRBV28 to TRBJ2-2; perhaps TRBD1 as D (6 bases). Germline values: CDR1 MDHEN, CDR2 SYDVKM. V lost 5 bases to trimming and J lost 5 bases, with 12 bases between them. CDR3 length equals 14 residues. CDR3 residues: CASSHRESTGELFF. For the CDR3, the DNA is TGTGCCAGCAGTCACAGGGAATCGACCGGGGAGCTGTTTTTT.

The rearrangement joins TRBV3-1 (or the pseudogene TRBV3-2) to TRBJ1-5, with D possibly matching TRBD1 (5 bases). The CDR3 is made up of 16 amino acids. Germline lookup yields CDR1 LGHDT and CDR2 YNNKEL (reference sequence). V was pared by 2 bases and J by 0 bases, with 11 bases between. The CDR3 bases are TGTGCCAGCAGCCAAAGTTGGGGGGATAGCAATCAGCCCCAGCATTTT. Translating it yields CASSQSWGDSNQPQHF.

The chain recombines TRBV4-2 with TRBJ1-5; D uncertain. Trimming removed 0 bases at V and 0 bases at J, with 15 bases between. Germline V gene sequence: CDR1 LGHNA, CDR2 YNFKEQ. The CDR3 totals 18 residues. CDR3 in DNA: TGTGCCAGCAGCCAAGATTACAAGGGAGGGAATAGCAATCAGCCCCAGCATTTT. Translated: CASSQDYKGGNSNQPQHF.

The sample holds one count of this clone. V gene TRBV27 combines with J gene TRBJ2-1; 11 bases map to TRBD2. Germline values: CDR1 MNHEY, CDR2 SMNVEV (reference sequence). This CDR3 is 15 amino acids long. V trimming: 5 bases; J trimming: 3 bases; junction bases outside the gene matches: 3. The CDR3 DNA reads TGTGCCAGCAGTCCCGGGACTAGCGGCTACAATGAGCAGTTCTTC. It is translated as CASSPGTSGYNEQFF.

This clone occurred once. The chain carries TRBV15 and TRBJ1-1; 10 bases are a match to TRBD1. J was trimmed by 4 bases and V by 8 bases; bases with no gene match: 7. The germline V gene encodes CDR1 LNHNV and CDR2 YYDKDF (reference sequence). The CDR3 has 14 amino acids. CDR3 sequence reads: CATSVRTGGTEAFF. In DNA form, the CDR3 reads TGTGCCACCTCGGTAAGGACAGGGGGCACTGAAGCTTTCTTT.

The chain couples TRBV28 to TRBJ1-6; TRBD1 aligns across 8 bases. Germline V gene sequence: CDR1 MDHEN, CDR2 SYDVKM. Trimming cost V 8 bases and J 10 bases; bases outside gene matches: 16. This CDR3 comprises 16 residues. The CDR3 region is CASFQPPGQAGSPLHF. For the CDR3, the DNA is TGTGCCAGCTTCCAGCCGCCGGGACAGGCGGGGTCACCCCTCCACTTT.